This TCR beta chain was sequenced in a study of blood T cell repertoires in COVID-19 (dated by TCRdb to about 2020). The study in broad terms: Collaborator samples came from the United States, Italy and Spain and covered acute and convalescent phases of COVID-19. Sample metadata almost always included a de-identified subject ID, COVID-19 status, age in years and sex. A freely available public database, intended as a resource for researchers studying the immune response to SARS-CoV-2, is where the repertoires were released. The dataset comprised deeply sampled blood TCRbeta repertoires from subjects exposed to, actively infected with, or recovered from COVID-19. Samples were obtained from the ongoing ImmuneRACE study (first 160 participants) and from roughly 1,300 subjects provided by 6 global collaborators. The material from the prospective study consisted of cDNA or gDNA derived from T cells, B-cell-depleted T cells, or PBMCs. Where HLA class I and class II types were available, the types were taken from metadata supplied by the sample provider, not from assay-based typing. Findings and caveats that apply to the study as a whole: The quantity of clinical and demographic metadata differed by source and by participant and was supplied without curation.

The collaborating institutions used their own protocols to collect whole blood in K2EDTA tubes. For TCRbeta analysis, collaborator samples were shipped as frozen whole blood, as isolated PBMCs, or as DNA extracted from either sample type. In the germline V gene, CDR1 corresponds to SGHAT and CDR2 to FQNNGV. Including cysteine and phenylalanine, the CDR3 has 14 amino acids. Just CDR3 DNA is preserved here, 42 bases in frame from base 1. V is shortened by 2 bases, J by 0 bases, and the region joining them spans 7 bases. In this sample, this clone turned up a few times. Its antigen remains unidentified. No base quality values were provided; no much bigger clone lies one nucleotide off. TCRbeta CDR3 regions were amplified from genomic DNA by means of the immunoSEQ Assay, a bias-controlled multiplex PCR. As for the authors' bioinformatics: The number of nucleated cells in each sample was estimated by amplification of reference gene primers within the assay. To quantify the absolute abundance of each unique TCRbeta CDR3 rearrangement, sequence reads were collapsed and filtered. For each sample, productive Simpson clonality was calculated by taking the square root of Simpson's diversity index across productive rearrangements. Imported from immuneACCESS, the table was reduced by TCRdb to in-frame sequences with V and J called. These copies leave out some clones; in studies compared against another copy, an unresolved V gene accounts for under half, and the cause of the remainder is not known. From that table come the V and J calls and clone size; the DNA was used to work out D and trimming. For this sample the table gives 55,000 or so clones, of which roughly 85% were detected only once. Together, the top ten hold more than 9.5% of the sample.

The sequence derives from a human donor in a cohort sampled during active COVID-19. The chain couples TRBV11-2 to TRBJ1-1, with a weak D call of TRBD1 (5 bases match). Sequencing used peripheral blood. The nucleotides read TGTGCCAGCAGCTTACAGGGTATGAACACTGAAGCTTTCTTT. Its coded protein is CASSLQGMNTEAFF.